The text below deals with one T cell receptor (beta chain). The antigen is not known. The sample originates from a study of radiotherapy plus CTLA-4 blockade in lung cancer. Libraries were prepared by immunoSEQ multiplex PCR; TCRdb keeps only in-frame clonotypes and omits some of them. The sample includes 25,000 to 40,000 clones, 60% to 80% seen only once; the top ten take roughly 4.5%. Study-wide results and limits: In blood, tumor-derived TCR clones expanded after radiotherapy plus ipilimumab.

This clonotype originated in a human donor with non-small cell lung cancer whose response to radiotherapy plus ipilimumab could not be evaluated. The material sequenced was peripheral blood, taken from a patient treated with radiotherapy plus ipilimumab.

The CDR3 nucleotides are TGTGCCAGCAGTCCAATGGGTTCGGGACTAAAGGATAATGAGCAGTTCTTC. Residues: CASSPMGSGLKDNEQFF. J is TRBJ2-1 and V is TRBV28; 7 bases align to TRBD2. Germline values: CDR1 MDHEN, CDR2 SYDVKM. This CDR3 has 17 residues. V was pared by 5 bases and J by 7 bases, with 17 bases of the junction left unmatched.